This record concerns one TCR beta chain sequence. The repertoire was sequenced with immunoSEQ multiplex PCR; TCRdb's copy has only in-frame clones and lacks some. The data contain about 87,000 clones, about 71% of them singletons. The data originate from a study of blood T cell repertoires in COVID-19. On the study more broadly: The cDNA or gDNA used as material had been derived from T cells, B-cell-depleted T cells, or PBMCs.

Germline loops: CDR1 GTSNPN, CDR2 SVGIG (reference sequence). With 3 bases removed from V and 0 bases from J, the gap between germline ends came to 11 bases. This CDR3 is 14 amino acids long. The TCR comes from a woman in her forties or fifties with acute or convalescent COVID-19. The rearrangement uses TRBV30 and TRBJ1-1; the D gene is possibly TRBD1 (6 bases). Sample: peripheral blood. DNA of the CDR3: TGTGCCTGGAGACCAGGACAGTTGAACACTGAAGCTTTCTTT. Amino acids: CAWRPGQLNTEAFF.